Presented here are 20 T cell receptor beta chains from one specimen sequenced in a study of Ad26.COV2.S vaccination and SARS-CoV-2 variants. Produced via immunoSEQ multiplex PCR; TCRdb's table is partial and in-frame only. The sample includes about 410,000 clones, 70% to 90% of them seen just once. Treatment given: around 19 received Ad26.COV2.S at low or high dose, single or two shots; roughly five received placebo; per-sample allocation not given. Collection of samples fell on day 63 after the first vaccine or placebo injection. Specimen: peripheral blood, collected in a trial of Ad26.COV2.S vaccine versus placebo. Receptor source: a person aged 18 to 59 who received the Ad26.COV2.S COVID-19 vaccine or a placebo.

The genes are TRBV6-6 and TRBJ2-7; tentatively, D is TRBD2 (6 bases). In germline, CDR1 is MNHNY, CDR2 SVGAGI (reference sequence). V shed 2 bases and J shed 3 bases, with 11 bases lying between them. This CDR3 has 14 amino acids. The DNA of the CDR3 is TGTGCCAGCAGTTACGGAGGGAGGATCTACGAGCAGTACTTC. Its translation: CASSYGGRIYEQYF.

About this clone: Other DNA sequences of this sample code for an identical CDR3. This chain joins TRBV12-3 or TRBV12-4 and TRBJ1-3; no clear D. Trimming took 1 base from V and 7 from J, leaving 2 bases between them. CDR3 length: 11 amino acids. The CDR3 DNA is TGTGCCAGCAGTTTAGAGAACACCATATATTTT. This encodes CASSLENTIYF.

V is TRBV5-5 and J is TRBJ1-5; D gene ambiguous. Germline values: CDR1 SGHKS, CDR2 YYEKEE (reference sequence). Trimming stripped 0 bases from V and 1 base from J, with 8 bases between. The length of the CDR3 is 15 residues. The DNA for the CDR3 is TGTGCCAGCAGCTTGGGATCGGACAGCAATCAGCCCCAGCATTTT. It translates to CASSLGSDSNQPQHF.

V usage is TRBV11-3 and J usage is TRBJ2-1, with D unclear. Germline V gene sequence: CDR1 SGHNT, CDR2 YENEEA. Trimming shortened V by 5 bases and J by 1 base, and 12 bases separated the two germline ends. This CDR3 comprises 15 residues. The CDR3 loop is CASSPRERSYNEQFF. The CDR3, as DNA: TGTGCCAGCAGCCCCCGTGAGCGATCCTACAATGAGCAGTTCTTC.

This clone occurred once. The chain combines TRBV10-2 with TRBJ2-3, with D unclear. The ends were cut back, 2 bases at V and 6 bases at J, with 15 bases in the middle. Germline CDR1 WSHSY, CDR2 SAAADI. The CDR3 consists of 15 residues. CDR3 in amino acids: CASSEPTLLTDTQYF. In DNA form, the CDR3 reads TGCGCCAGCAGTGAGCCCACCCTACTTACTGATACGCAGTATTTT.

The V gene is TRBV7-2, the J gene TRBJ1-2; perhaps TRBD1 as D (5 bases). The CDR3 contains 14 residues. Germline V gene data show CDR1 as SGHTA and CDR2 as FQGNSA. V lost 1 base, J lost 8 bases, and 14 bases lay in between. This chain's CDR3 is CASSLDISGPGYTF. The CDR3 DNA reads TGTGCCAGCAGCTTAGACATATCGGGGCCCGGCTACACCTTC.

V is TRBV27 and J is TRBJ2-7; D is perhaps TRBD1 or TRBD2 (5 bases each). The CDR3 runs to 15 residues. Per the germline V gene, CDR1 is MNHEY and CDR2 is SMNVEV (reference sequence). Trimming shortened V by 7 bases and J by 4 bases, and 20 bases separated the two germline ends. The CDR3 DNA reads TGTGCCAGCACAATGAGGGACGGAGGAAAATACGAGCAGTACTTC. This codes for CASTMRDGGKYEQYF.

J is TRBJ1-3 and V is TRBV2; no firm D call. The CDR3 has 16 residues. The V and J ends lost 8 bases and 0 bases respectively, with 17 bases between them. Germline lookup yields CDR1 SNHLY and CDR2 FYNNEI. CDR3 DNA: TGTGCCAGCTTGGGCGACTGGGCCTACTCTGGAAACACCATATATTTT. Its translation is CASLGDWAYSGNTIYF.

The chain carries TRBV6-2 or TRBV6-3 and TRBJ2-2; D call uncertain. Germline-derived CDR1 and CDR2 are MNHEY and SVGEGT. V was cut by 4 bases and J by 7 bases, with 10 bases left in between. CDR3 length equals 13 residues. The CDR3 spells CASSSLLLGELFF. The CDR3 DNA sequence: TGTGCCAGCAGTTCCCTGTTGCTCGGGGAGCTGTTTTTT.

The rearrangement links TRBV30 to TRBJ1-2, with D tentatively TRBD1 (6 bases). V was cut by 4 bases and J by 4 bases, with 16 bases left in between. The length of the CDR3 is 14 residues. The germline V gene encodes CDR1 GTSNPN and CDR2 SVGIG (reference sequence). The CDR3 sequence is CAWNTGRGFYGYTF. The CDR3 nucleotides read TGTGCCTGGAACACAGGGAGGGGGTTCTATGGCTACACCTTC.

This chain connects TRBV14 to TRBJ1-2, with D possibly matching TRBD1 (6 bases). From germline, CDR1 is SGHDN and CDR2 FVKESK. V lost 4 bases, J lost 5 bases, and 11 bases lay in between. The CDR3 contains 13 residues. DNA for the CDR3: TGTGCCAGCAGCCCGGGACACGCTTATGGCTACACCTTC. This codes for CASSPGHAYGYTF.

This chain joins TRBV4-1 and TRBJ2-4; D is undetermined. CDR3 length equals 15 residues. Germline V gives CDR1 MGHRA, CDR2 YSYEKL. Trimming took 4 bases from V and 0 from J, leaving 10 bases between them. Here the CDR3 DNA reads TGCGCCAGCAGCCCAGACGGATTAGCCAAAAACATTCAGTACTTC. Protein product: CASSPDGLAKNIQYF.

This rearrangement joins TRBV3-1 (or the pseudogene TRBV3-2) to TRBJ2-5; TRBD2 might be the D (6 bases). CDR3 length: 16 amino acids. The germline V gene has CDR1 LGHDT and CDR2 YNNKEL (reference sequence). The V end was cut by 0 bases, the J end by 0 bases, with 11 bases between. The CDR3 here is CASSQDLEGNQETQYF. For the CDR3, the DNA is TGTGCCAGCAGCCAAGATCTGGAGGGGAACCAAGAGACCCAGTACTTC.

The V and J genes are TRBV6-6 and TRBJ2-7; 11 bases match TRBD2. The germline V gene has CDR1 MNHNY and CDR2 SVGAGI (reference sequence). CDR3 length: 16 residues. V dropped 2 bases and J dropped 5; count of bases not matched to a gene: 8. CDR3 loop: CASSYGSTGLADEQYF. The CDR3 DNA is TGTGCCAGCAGTTACGGTTCAACGGGACTAGCGGACGAGCAGTACTTC.

This chain links TRBV6-2 or TRBV6-3 with TRBJ2-7, with 9 bases matching TRBD2. Germline CDR1 is MNHEY and CDR2 is SVGEGT. J gave up 7 bases and V 6 bases, and 13 bases lay outside the gene matches. This CDR3 comprises 15 residues. CDR3 sequence reads: CASSRPGLALREQYF. CDR3 DNA sequence: TGTGCCAGCAGCCGCCCCGGACTAGCGCTACGGGAGCAGTACTTC.

The V call is TRBV7-9, the J call TRBJ2-7, with TRBD1 matching 8 bases. CDR1 is SEHNR, CDR2 FQNEAQ, per germline (reference sequence). Trimming removed 5 bases from V and 5 bases from J; junction bases left unmatched: 11. CDR3 length: 15 amino acids. The CDR3: CASSPRTGILHEQYF. For the CDR3, the DNA is TGTGCCAGCAGCCCACGGACAGGGATCCTACACGAGCAGTACTTC.

The chain carries TRBV5-6 and TRBJ1-2, with D perhaps TRBD1 (6 bases). Between the trimmed V and J ends, which lost 7 bases and 3 bases, there was a span of 13 bases. The germline V gene encodes CDR1 SGHDT and CDR2 YYEEEE. The CDR3 extends over 13 amino acids. The CDR3 sequence is CASGWTEYYGYTF. CDR3 DNA: TGTGCCAGCGGATGGACAGAGTACTATGGCTACACCTTC.

In nucleotides, the CDR3 is TGTGCCAGCAGCCCCAACCCCCAGCCCCAGCATTTT. Translation: CASSPNPQPQHF. The chain employs TRBV12-3 or TRBV12-4 and TRBJ1-5; D is uncertain. The CDR3 consists of 12 residues. Trimming stripped 6 bases from V and 7 bases from J, with 10 bases between.

There are a few counts of this clone. V and J are TRBV7-9 and TRBJ1-2, with D possibly TRBD1 on 5 matching bases. Germline assignment: CDR1 SEHNR and CDR2 FQNEAQ (reference sequence). This CDR3 region has 15 residues. V lost 4 bases and J 2 bases, leaving 14 bases between the germline ends. The CDR3 loop is CASSSGTLLNYGYTF. The CDR3, as DNA: TGTGCCAGCAGCTCCGGGACTTTATTGAACTATGGCTACACCTTC.

CDR3 coding DNA: TGTGCCAGCCACAGGGCCTCCTACAATGAGCAGTTCTTC. Residues: CASHRASYNEQFF. The chain joins TRBV5-5 to TRBJ2-1; a weak D match, TRBD1 (6 bases). Trimming took off 7 bases at V and 0 bases at J, with 8 bases between the two ends. The CDR3 extends over 13 amino acids. CDR1 SGHKS and CDR2 YYEKEE come from the germline V gene (reference sequence). Full variable domain (outside the CDR3, taken from reference TRBV5-5 and TRBJ2-1): DAGVTQSPTHLIKTRGQQVTLRCSPISGHKSVSWYQQVLGQGPQFIFQYYEKEERGRGNFPDRFSARQFPNYSSELNVNALLLGDSALYLCASHRASYNEQFFGPGTRLTVL.